This T cell receptor beta chain came from a study of blood T cell repertoires in COVID-19. Overall study context: The United States, Italy and Spain were the sources of the acute and convalescent COVID-19 samples. Sources were T cells, B-cell-depleted T cells, or PBMCs; the material itself was cDNA or gDNA.

Authors' processing steps: Amplification with reference gene primers provided the estimates of nucleated cell counts. Some clones are missing from TCRdb's copy, which holds only in-frame ones; the method was immunoSEQ multiplex PCR. Clone size and the V and J calls come from that table; the DNA yielded D and trimming. The sample includes 110,000 or so clones, approximately 84% of them seen just once. V dropped 1 base and J dropped 4 bases, with 6 bases sitting between them. The CDR3 covers 13 residues. CDR1 and CDR2 from the germline V gene are SGHAT and FQNNGV. Sequencing was carried out using peripheral blood. This receptor was identified in a man aged 40-55 years with acute or convalescent COVID-19. V usage is TRBV11-2 and J usage is TRBJ2-3; D uncertain. CDR3 DNA sequence: TGTGCCAGCAGCTTAGCCCCCTCAGATACGCAGTATTTT. Protein: CASSLAPSDTQYF.